This T cell receptor (beta chain) emerged from a study of Graves' ophthalmopathy and Graves' hyperthyroidism. As the starting material, around 10 ml of fresh peripheral blood yielded the PBMCs. This clonotype has ten or more counts. No antigen is known for it. The junction shows a germline mismatch at one end, possibly a read error. Beta-chain TCR CDR3 regions were amplified from RNA transcripts. In the first round, RT-PCR was carried out with HTBI primers, and a multiplex PCR formed the second round. TCRdb independently ran MiXCR on the multiplex PCR reads; one entry per CDR3 protein. The data show hundreds of thousands of distinct CDR3 sequences, roughly 39% seen once. Study findings and constraints: Blood also held most thyroid clonotypes expanded above 0.001 frequency.

Germline CDR1 reads ENHRY; CDR2 reads SYGVKD. The CDR3 sequence is 17 residues long. The chain couples TRBV10-3 to TRBJ1-5, with TRBD1 matching over 8 bases. The source material was peripheral blood. The clonotype was recovered from an adult man with Graves' ophthalmopathy. The CDR3, as DNA: TGTGCCAGCAGTTCAATGCCAGGGGGCTTTAGCAATCAGCCCCAGCATTTT. Its translation: CASSSMPGGFSNQPQHF.